Below, 23 T cell receptor beta chains from the same sample are listed, as sequenced in a study of blood T cell repertoires in COVID-19. The data were produced by immunoSEQ multiplex PCR, yet TCRdb's version contains in-frame clones alone and is incomplete. The data show about 250,000 clones, around nine tenths seen once. Specimen: peripheral blood. The receptors shown here come from an older woman who had recovered from COVID-19.

V usage is TRBV29-1 and J usage is TRBJ2-7, with 9 bases that match TRBD1. CDR1 SQVTM and CDR2 ANQGSEA come from the germline V gene. The CDR3 has 12 residues. V shed 5 bases, J shed 3 bases, and the junction held 2 bases outside the gene matches. The CDR3 coding sequence is TGCAGCGTTCGACAGGGGGGCTACGAGCAGTACTTC. Translation gives CSVRQGGYEQYF.

The CDR3 sequence is CSVGEAGAEAFF. DNA of the CDR3: TGCAGCGTTGGTGAGGCGGGGGCTGAAGCTTTCTTT. The J gene is TRBJ1-1, the V gene TRBV29-1, with a weak D call TRBD1 (5 bases). The V end was cut by 4 bases, the J end by 6 bases, with 12 bases between. The CDR3 has 12 amino acids. The germline V gene encodes CDR1 SQVTM and CDR2 ANQGSEA. The entire variable domain, with the rest obtained from reference TRBV29-1 and TRBJ1-1, is as follows: SAVISQKPSRDICQRGTSLTIQCQVDSQVTMMFWYRQQPGQSLTLIATANQGSEATYESGFVIDKFPISRPNLTFSTLTVSNMSPEDSSIYLCSVGEAGAEAFFGQGTRLTVV.

The chain employs TRBV6-6 and TRBJ2-5, with D perhaps TRBD2 (6 bases). V lost 0 bases and J lost 7, with 15 bases in between. CDR1 is MNHNY, CDR2 SVGAGI, per germline (reference sequence). The CDR3 consists of 15 residues. CDR3 nucleotides: TGTGCCAGCAGTTACTCAGGTGGGGGGATGGGGACCCAGTACTTC. Amino acids: CASSYSGGGMGTQYF.

This rearrangement joins TRBV15 to TRBJ1-5; no reliable D call. V was trimmed by 0 bases and J by 7 bases, leaving 13 bases between them. Looked up from germline, CDR1 is LNHNV and CDR2 is YYDKDF (reference sequence). CDR3 length: 15 residues. The DNA of the CDR3 is TGTGCCACCAGCAGAGATTTAGCCCCAAGACAGCCCCAGCATTTT. This sequence encodes CATSRDLAPRQPQHF.

The V gene is TRBV5-1, the J gene TRBJ1-1; 7 nucleotides align to TRBD1. V dropped 4 bases and J dropped 1; count of bases not matched to a gene: 7. CDR3 length: 15 amino acids. The germline CDR1 and CDR2 sequences are SGHRS and YFSETQ. The chain's CDR3 is CASSADRVTNTEAFF. CDR3 coding DNA: TGCGCCAGCAGCGCAGACAGGGTAACGAACACTGAAGCTTTCTTT.

This chain uses TRBV19 with TRBJ1-5, with 9 bases aligning to TRBD1. J gave up 1 base and V 6 bases, and 7 bases lay outside the gene matches. This CDR3 is 16 amino acids long. Per the germline V gene, CDR1 is LNHDA and CDR2 is SQIVND (reference sequence). The CDR3 here is CASSTGGVRSNQPQHF. The CDR3 region has the DNA TGTGCCAGTAGCACAGGGGGCGTTAGAAGCAATCAGCCCCAGCATTTT. Looking up the rest from reference TRBV19 and TRBJ1-5 gives the full variable domain: DGGITQSPKYLFRKEGQNVTLSCEQNLNHDAMYWYRQDPGQGLRLIYYSQIVNDFQKGDIAEGYSVSREKKESFPLTVTSAQKNPTAFYLCASSTGGVRSNQPQHFGDGTRLSIL.

In this sample, this clone turned up a few times. The chain carries TRBV29-1 and TRBJ2-7; 10 nucleotides align to TRBD1. The CDR3 spans 14 residues. The germline CDR1 and CDR2 sequences are SQVTM and ANQGSEA. Trimming cost V 4 bases and J 4 bases; bases outside gene matches: 7. The CDR3 loop reads CSVAATGGSYEQYF. The CDR3 nucleotides are TGCAGCGTTGCGGCGACAGGGGGCTCATACGAGCAGTACTTC.

The rearrangement links TRBV5-1 to TRBJ1-1; no clear D gene. CDR3 size: 13 residues. Germline V gene sequence: CDR1 SGHRS, CDR2 YFSETQ. V gave up 4 bases and J gave up 4 bases, with 11 bases separating them. The CDR3 loop is CASSATGSTEAFF. CDR3 nucleotide sequence: TGCGCCAGCAGCGCAACGGGGTCCACTGAAGCTTTCTTT. The variable domain in full, completed from reference TRBV5-1 and TRBJ1-1, reads KAGVTQTPRYLIKTRGQQVTLSCSPISGHRSVSWYQQTPGQGLQFLFEYFSETQRNKGNFPGRFSGRQFSNSRSEMNVSTLELGDSALYLCASSATGSTEAFFGQGTRLTVV.

The chain uses TRBV9 and TRBJ1-6; D remains ambiguous. The CDR3 has 15 residues. Between the trimmed V and J ends, which lost 1 base and 7 bases, there was a span of 12 bases. Germline V gives CDR1 SGDLS, CDR2 YYNGEE. CDR3 protein: CASSVSLLPNSPLHF. The CDR3 DNA sequence: TGTGCCAGCAGCGTATCCCTATTACCAAATTCACCCCTCCACTTT.

This clone was observed once. The CDR3 nucleotides are TGTGCCAGCAGTTCCGGGACAGGGCGCTACGAGCAGTACTTC. It specifies CASSSGTGRYEQYF. This rearrangement joins TRBV6-2 or TRBV6-3 to TRBJ2-7; 9 bases fit TRBD1. The V gene end was trimmed by 4 bases and the J gene end by 3 bases; junction bases not matched to a gene: 4. Germline values: CDR1 MNHEY, CDR2 SVGEGT. The CDR3 has 14 residues.

V and J are TRBV6-5 and TRBJ1-6; D gene ambiguous. The CDR3 covers 16 residues. V was clipped by 2 bases and J by 2 bases, with 10 bases between them. Looked up from germline, CDR1 is MNHEY and CDR2 is SVGAGI. The CDR3 protein is CASSYSARTYNSPLHF. CDR3 nucleotides: TGTGCCAGCAGTTACAGCGCAAGAACCTATAATTCACCCCTCCACTTT.

The J gene is TRBJ2-5, the V gene TRBV7-2, with 15 nucleotides matching TRBD2. The CDR3 consists of 15 residues. With 7 bases clipped from V and 7 bases from J, the junction kept 7 bases outside the gene matches. CDR1 and CDR2 (germline): SGHTA, FQGNSA. CDR3 in amino acids: CASTRTSGGAGTQYF. CDR3 DNA: TGTGCCAGCACCCGGACTAGCGGGGGGGCCGGGACCCAGTACTTC.

This sequence joins TRBV5-1 and TRBJ1-3; D remains unclear. In germline, CDR1 is SGHRS, CDR2 YFSETQ. V was clipped by 0 bases and J by 0 bases, with 7 bases between them. This CDR3 spans 15 amino acids. In nucleotides, the CDR3 is TGCGCCAGCAGCTTGGATCCAGGCTCTGGAAACACCATATATTTT. Its translation is CASSLDPGSGNTIYF.

This chain connects TRBV6-6 to TRBJ1-4, with 10 bases matching TRBD1. V shed 2 bases, J shed 8 bases, and the junction held 2 bases outside the gene matches. This CDR3 region has 14 residues. Germline V lookup: CDR1 MNHNY, CDR2 SVGAGI (reference sequence). The CDR3 is CASSYPGQGEKLFF. The CDR3 region has the DNA TGTGCCAGCAGTTACCCGGGACAGGGGGAAAAACTGTTTTTT.

The chain links TRBV20-1 to TRBJ1-6; possible D gene TRBD1, 5 bases. The V end lost 3 bases, the J end lost 4 bases, and 13 bases lay between the germline ends. The length of the CDR3 is 15 residues. The V gene's germline CDR1 is DFQATT and CDR2 SNEGSKA (reference sequence). The CDR3 loop reads CSASGRQPYNSPLHF. The CDR3 DNA reads TGCAGTGCTAGTGGTCGACAGCCATATAATTCACCCCTCCACTTT.

V and J are TRBV2 and TRBJ2-7, with 7 bases aligning to TRBD1. Trimming cost V 6 bases and J 4 bases; bases outside gene matches: 6. Germline V lookup: CDR1 SNHLY, CDR2 FYNNEI. The CDR3 is made up of 13 amino acids. The CDR3 loop is CASSLQGRYEQYF. The CDR3 region has the DNA TGTGCCAGCAGCCTACAGGGGCGATACGAGCAGTACTTC.

This clone was detected many times. Other DNA sequences within the sample encode an identical CDR3. As DNA, the CDR3 is TGTGCCAGTAGTAGTACAGGGGACACTGAAGCTTTCTTT. It yields the protein CASSSTGDTEAFF. V gene TRBV19 combines with J gene TRBJ1-1, with 7 bases aligning to TRBD1. With 4 bases clipped from V and 3 bases from J, the junction kept 2 bases outside the gene matches. Germline CDR1 LNHDA, CDR2 SQIVND (reference sequence). The CDR3 extends over 13 amino acids.

On this clone itself: A read error may account for a junction end that differs from germline. The rearrangement links TRBV18 to TRBJ2-5; D uncertain. CDR1 KGHSH and CDR2 LQKENI come from the germline V gene. CDR3 length equals 13 residues. CDR3 amino acids: CASSPPTLDSQYF. CDR3 in DNA: TGTGCCAGTTCACCACCGACCCTAGATTCCCAGTACTTC.

This rearrangement joins TRBV12-3 or TRBV12-4 to TRBJ2-7, with 7 nucleotides matching TRBD2. There are 13 residues in the CDR3. The V segment lost 3 bases and the J segment 2 bases; nucleotides outside the gene matches: 1. The CDR3 bases are TGTGCCAGCAGTTTTGGACTAGCCTACGAGCAGTACTTC. It is translated as CASSFGLAYEQYF.

The chain employs TRBV6-1 and TRBJ1-5; D is ambiguous. This CDR3 has 13 residues. The V gene's germline CDR1 is MNHNS and CDR2 SASEGT. Trimming removed 2 bases from V and 5 bases from J, with 7 bases in between. The DNA of the CDR3 is TGTGCCAGCAGTGAAAACATGGATCAGCCCCAGCATTTT. Translating gives CASSENMDQPQHF.

The chain has TRBV7-9 and TRBJ2-5; D not certain. This CDR3 contains 11 residues. Deletions cut 5 bases from V and 7 bases from J, with 8 bases between. Germline CDR1 SEHNR, CDR2 FQNEAQ (reference sequence). The CDR3 loop is CASSPEVTQYF. CDR3 bases: TGTGCCAGCAGCCCCGAGGTGACCCAGTACTTC.

The chain carries TRBV7-3 and TRBJ1-5; possibly TRBD1 for D (6 bases). The ends were cut back, 2 bases at V and 7 bases at J, with 9 bases in the middle. The CDR3 totals 13 residues. Germline-derived CDR1 and CDR2 are SGHTA and FQGTGA. The CDR3 bases are TGTGCCAGCAGCTTAGGGGGCGGACAGCCCCAGCATTTT. Encoded protein: CASSLGGGQPQHF. Based on the CDR3 plus reference TRBV7-3 and TRBJ1-5, the full variable domain is GAGVSQTPSNKVTEKGKYVELRCDPISGHTALYWYRQSLGQGPEFLIYFQGTGAADDSGLPNDRFFAVRPEGSVSTLKIQRTERGDSAVYLCASSLGGGQPQHFGDGTRLSIL.

The chain links TRBV5-6 to TRBJ1-2; D gene uncertain. CDR1 and CDR2 from the germline V gene are SGHDT and YYEEEE. The length of the CDR3 is 13 residues. Trimming removed 0 bases at V and 4 bases at J, with 7 bases between. In DNA, the CDR3 is TGTGCCAGCAGCTTGGATGAAGCCTATGGCTACACCTTC. Protein product: CASSLDEAYGYTF.